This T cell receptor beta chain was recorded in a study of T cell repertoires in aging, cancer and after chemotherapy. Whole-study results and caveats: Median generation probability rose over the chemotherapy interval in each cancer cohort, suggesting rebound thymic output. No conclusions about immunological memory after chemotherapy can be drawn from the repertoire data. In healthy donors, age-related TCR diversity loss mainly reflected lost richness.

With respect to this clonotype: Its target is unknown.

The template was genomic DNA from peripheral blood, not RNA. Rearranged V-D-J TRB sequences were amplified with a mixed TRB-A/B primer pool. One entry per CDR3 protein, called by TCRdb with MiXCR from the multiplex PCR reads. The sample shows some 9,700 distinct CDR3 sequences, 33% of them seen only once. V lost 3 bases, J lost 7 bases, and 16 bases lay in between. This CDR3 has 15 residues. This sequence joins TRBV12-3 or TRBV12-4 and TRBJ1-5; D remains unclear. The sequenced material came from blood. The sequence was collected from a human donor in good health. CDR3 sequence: CASSLKRSGSQPQHF. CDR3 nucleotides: TGTGCCAGCAGTTTGAAACGCTCAGGTTCCCAGCCCCAGCATTTT.